This entry lists 18 T cell receptor beta chains sequenced from one sample in a study of Ad26.COV2.S vaccination and SARS-CoV-2 variants. Data came from immunoSEQ multiplex PCR; TCRdb stores just in-frame clones and leaves some out. The sample has about half a million clones; 80% to 90% are singletons. The treatment denotes: some 20 received Ad26.COV2.S at low or high dose, single or two shots; 5 received placebo; per-sample allocation not given. Day 63 following the first vaccine or placebo injection was when the samples were taken. The source material was peripheral blood, sampled in a trial of Ad26.COV2.S vaccine versus placebo. Source of these receptors: a person aged 18-65 years who received the Ad26.COV2.S COVID-19 vaccine or a placebo.

This chain joins TRBV13 and TRBJ1-4; perhaps TRBD1 as D (5 bases). In germline, CDR1 is PRHDT, CDR2 FYEKMQ (reference sequence). V was cut by 5 bases and J by 4 bases, with 17 bases left in between. The length of the CDR3 is 16 residues. CDR3 protein: CASSARHEGINEKLFF. For the CDR3, the DNA is TGTGCCAGCAGCGCCCGTCACGAGGGGATTAATGAAAAACTGTTTTTT. The full variable domain, completed using reference TRBV13 and TRBJ1-4, is AAGVIQSPRHLIKEKRETATLKCYPIPRHDTVYWYQQGPGQDPQFLISFYEKMQSDKGSIPDRFSAQQFSDYHSELNMSSLELGDSALYFCASSARHEGINEKLFFGSGTQLSVL.

This clone was seen a single time. The gene calls are TRBV24-1 and TRBJ1-5, with 7 bases lining up with TRBD1. V lost 4 bases, J lost 4 bases, and 3 bases stayed unmatched. The germline V gene encodes CDR1 KGHDR and CDR2 SFDVKD. The CDR3 totals 14 residues. The CDR3, as DNA: TGTGCCACCAGTGACGACAGGGTAAATCAGCCCCAGCATTTT. As protein: CATSDDRVNQPQHF.

The chain recombines TRBV11-1 with TRBJ2-1, with D tentatively TRBD1 (5 bases). V lost 3 bases, J lost 4 bases, and 7 bases lay in between. From germline, CDR1 is SGHAT and CDR2 FQDESV (reference sequence). The CDR3 extends over 13 amino acids. CDR3 residues: CASSFTGYNEQFF. CDR3 bases: TGTGCCAGCAGCTTTACAGGATACAATGAGCAGTTCTTC.

The genes are TRBV4-1 and TRBJ2-7; D ambiguous. The CDR3 length is 15 residues. The germline gives CDR1 MGHRA, CDR2 YSYEKL. Trimming removed 3 bases at V and 2 bases at J, with 14 bases between. CDR3 DNA: TGCGCCAGCAGCCAGGAAACAGCTGCCGCCTACGAGCAGTACTTC. It codes for CASSQETAAAYEQYF.

This rearrangement joins TRBV7-2 to TRBJ1-3; D is undetermined. This CDR3 is 16 amino acids long. Germline V gives CDR1 SGHTA, CDR2 FQGNSA. V was shortened by 5 bases and J by 2 bases, with 16 bases between the two germline ends. CDR3 in amino acids: CASSTSGVLPGNTIYF. CDR3 sequence (DNA): TGTGCCAGCAGCACCTCCGGGGTCCTCCCTGGAAACACCATATATTTT.

In DNA, the CDR3 is TGTGCCTGGAGAGACGAGGCTAACTATGGCTACACCTTC. Translation: CAWRDEANYGYTF. J is TRBJ1-2 and V is TRBV30, with D unresolved. The V end lost 3 bases, the J end lost 0 bases, and 8 bases lay between the germline ends. This CDR3 has 13 amino acids. Germline V lookup: CDR1 GTSNPN, CDR2 SVGIG (reference sequence).

This chain uses TRBV15 with TRBJ2-2; 9 nucleotides agree with TRBD2. This CDR3 is built from 15 residues. Trimming removed 6 bases from V and 2 bases from J; junction bases left unmatched: 4. Germline V lookup: CDR1 LNHNV, CDR2 YYDKDF (reference sequence). The CDR3 region is CATRRLAGNTGELFF. The CDR3 nucleotides are TGTGCCACCAGGAGGCTAGCGGGAAACACCGGGGAGCTGTTTTTT.

This clone was observed once. For the CDR3, the DNA is TGTGCCAGCAGTTATCTTGGCAGCGTTAATCAGCCCCAGCATTTT. Translation gives CASSYLGSVNQPQHF. V gene TRBV6-2 or TRBV6-3 combines with J gene TRBJ1-5; D not resolved. This CDR3 is built from 15 residues. Germline CDR1 is MNHEY and CDR2 is SVGEGT. V lost 3 bases to trimming and J lost 4 bases, with 13 bases between them.

The V call is TRBV4-3, the J call TRBJ2-7; the D is unclear. Deletions cut 0 bases from V and 2 bases from J, with 5 bases between. Germline loops: CDR1 LGHNA, CDR2 YSLEER. The CDR3 extends over 13 amino acids. For the CDR3, the DNA is TGCGCCAGCAGCCAAGATCCAACCTACGAGCAGTACTTC. It specifies CASSQDPTYEQYF.

The rearrangement joins TRBV15 to TRBJ2-7; possibly TRBD1 for D (7 bases). The CDR3 is 19 residues long. Per germline, CDR1 LNHNV and CDR2 YYDKDF (reference sequence). V gave up 0 bases and J gave up 2 bases, with 23 bases separating them. The CDR3 here is CATSRDGGQTGMLAYEQYF. CDR3 in DNA: TGTGCCACCAGCAGAGATGGAGGGCAGACAGGGATGTTAGCCTACGAGCAGTACTTC.

The chain has TRBV15 and TRBJ2-1, with D uncertain. CDR3 length: 11 amino acids. Trimming took off 3 bases at V and 8 bases at J, with 5 bases between the two ends. From germline, CDR1 is LNHNV and CDR2 YYDKDF (reference sequence). The CDR3 here is CATSREYEQFF. The CDR3 DNA is TGTGCCACCAGCAGGGAGTATGAGCAGTTCTTC.

The V call is TRBV18, the J call TRBJ2-3, with D possibly called TRBD1 or TRBD2 (8 bases each). The CDR3 sequence is 16 residues long. The ends were cut back, 3 bases at V and 3 bases at J, with 16 bases in the middle. Germline loops: CDR1 KGHSH, CDR2 LQKENI. The CDR3 nucleotides read TGTGCCAGCTCACCCCCAGGGGGCGGGAGGACAGATACGCAGTATTTT. The encoded protein is CASSPPGGGRTDTQYF.

The chain is built from TRBV28 and TRBJ1-1; D not resolved. Germline CDR1 and CDR2: MDHEN and SYDVKM. Between the trimmed V and J ends, which lost 3 bases and 2 bases, there was a span of 13 bases. The CDR3 extends over 15 amino acids. Written as DNA, the CDR3 is TGTGCCAGCAGTTTGAATCCCAGCTCTAACACTGAAGCTTTCTTT. This sequence encodes CASSLNPSSNTEAFF.

The chain joins TRBV10-1 to TRBJ1-4, with unresolved D. CDR3 size: 14 residues. CDR1 WNHNN and CDR2 SYGVQD come from the germline V gene (reference sequence). Trimming stripped 2 bases from V and 0 bases from J, with 4 bases between. Here the CDR3 reads CASSEGSTNEKLFF. CDR3 DNA: TGCGCCAGCAGTGAGGGATCAACTAATGAAAAACTGTTTTTT.

The count of this clone is one. The gene calls are TRBV18 and TRBJ2-1; no clear D gene. Per germline, CDR1 KGHSH and CDR2 LQKENI. The CDR3 consists of 15 residues. V shed 2 bases and J shed 4 bases, with 12 bases lying between them. The CDR3 loop is CASSPSLRQYNEQFF. In DNA form, the CDR3 reads TGTGCCAGCTCACCATCTCTGAGGCAGTACAATGAGCAGTTCTTC.

The chain has TRBV14 and TRBJ1-1; D perhaps matches TRBD1 (5 bases). Germline values: CDR1 SGHDN, CDR2 FVKESK. V was clipped by 0 bases and J by 4 bases, with 15 bases between them. This CDR3 has 16 amino acids. CDR3 nucleotide sequence: TGTGCCAGCAGCCAAGAATCGGGAGGGGAAGCCACTGAAGCTTTCTTT. It encodes CASSQESGGEATEAFF.

V gene TRBV7-8 combines with J gene TRBJ2-7, with a tentative D call TRBD2 (6 bases). Trimming took off 1 base at V and 8 bases at J, with 9 bases between the two ends. Germline CDR1 is SGHVS and CDR2 is FQNEAQ. The CDR3 has 12 amino acids. The CDR3 coding sequence is TGTGCCAGCAGCTTAGGGGGGGATAAGCAGTACTTC. Encoded protein: CASSLGGDKQYF.

The gene calls are TRBV6-5 and TRBJ1-2; TRBD1 is a possible D gene (6 bases). Trimming left V 7 bases short and J 9 bases short, with 18 bases between. CDR1 is MNHEY and CDR2 is SVGAGI in the germline V gene. The CDR3 loop spans 13 amino acids. The chain's CDR3 is CASTQNGGVSYTF. CDR3 nucleotide sequence: TGTGCCAGCACCCAAAACGGGGGCGTCAGCTACACCTTC.